This TCR beta chain appears in the sequencing data of a study of blood T cells in healthy people across ages. Study-wide points: A roughly linear age-dependent decrease characterized TCR beta diversity per million T cells.

The authors ran a second PCR of 7 to 11 cycles using a sample-barcoded 5' primer and a J-beta primer mix. The template-switch adaptor, which had 12 random nucleotides, put a tag on each cDNA molecule. TCRdb itself ran the 5' RACE reads through MiXCR, one entry per CDR3 protein. Of 650,000 to 1,000,000 distinct CDR3 sequences detected, around 34% appear once; the ten largest clones hold 10% to 15%. As concerns this clonotype: The antigen is undetermined.

The length of the CDR3 is 15 residues. The germline V gene encodes CDR1 SGHRS and CDR2 YFSETQ. V dropped 0 bases and J dropped 5 bases, with 12 bases sitting between them. Those donating, healthy Caucasian individuals from Russia, were aged roughly 6 to 95. Staff drew around 10 milliliters of peripheral blood from each donor. The rearrangement uses TRBV5-1 and TRBJ2-1, with D hard to call. The sequenced sample consisted of blood. This sequence originates from a man between 18 and 35 years old in good health. The CDR3 DNA reads as TGCGCCAGCAGCTTGGTGGAAGGGATAAACAATGAGCAGTTCTTC. Its translation is CASSLVEGINNEQFF.